This is a list of T cell receptor beta chains from one sample in a study of memory CD4+ T cells and cytomegalovirus serostatus. TCRdb's copy holds only in-frame clones and misses some; the assay was immunoSEQ multiplex PCR. The sample lists under 80,000 clones, just under 80% seen once, with 2.5% to 3% in the top ten. Sequencing was carried out using memory CD4+ T cells from blood. The receptors come from an adult in good health and CMV-seropositive. CDR3s leave out the opening cysteine and the closing phenylalanine or tryptophan. The listing skips clone size in some rows; elsewhere it reads once, few, many or a size class.

j_call v_call clone_size cdr3_length cdr3_aa
TRBJ2-2 TRBV7-2 - 13 ASSLAVRDTGELF
TRBJ1-1 TRBV18 - 10 ASSPRNTEAF
TRBJ2-5 TRBV5-1 - 13 ASSFRAGVSETQY
TRBJ2-6 TRBV5-1 once 16 ASSWVGTGNSGANVLT
TRBJ1-1 TRBV27 - 15 ASSSNNRGPDGTEAF
TRBJ1-4 TRBV11-3 - 13 ASSLDGTGTEKLF
TRBJ2-1 TRBV18 once 11 ASSTGGRYEQF
TRBJ1-1 TRBV28 - 13 AGATGTLMNTEAF
TRBJ2-6 TRBV5-1 - 13 ASSFQSPGANVLT
TRBJ2-1 TRBV5-4 - 14 ASSSIRTGVLNEQF
TRBJ2-5 TRBV6-1 - 11 ASTRTVQEAQY
TRBJ1-5 TRBV30 medium-sized 13 AWSVQANPNQPQH
TRBJ2-2 TRBV7-2 few 12 ASSPGVNTGELF
TRBJ2-2 TRBV11-2 - 11 ASSPPSTGELF
TRBJ2-1 TRBV19 few 13 ASSPLAAPYNEQF
TRBJ2-1 TRBV18 - 14 ASSPLLGAAYNEQF
TRBJ1-2 TRBV14 - 11 ASSQGSGHGYT
TRBJ1-4 TRBV2 - 13 ASSEVDRGGEKLF
TRBJ2-7 TRBV12-5 few 12 ASGATGGFYEQY
TRBJ2-1 TRBV11-2 - 13 ASSLGGGLAGAVF
TRBJ1-2 TRBV6-1 - 12 ASSDRGPNYGYT
TRBJ2-1 TRBV7-9 - 17 ASSLGSRRTSGGGNEQF
TRBJ2-3 TRBV5-1 - 13 ASSLRQVSTDTQY
TRBJ2-5 TRBV5-1 - 11 ASSAISQETQY
TRBJ2-7 TRBV30 - 14 AWSVNFGPSVYEQY
TRBJ1-3 TRBV18 - 13 ASSRAGRIGNTIY
TRBJ1-5 TRBV10-3 - 12 AISESTSNQPQH
TRBJ2-6 TRBV2 - 13 ASSGYTSGANVLT
TRBJ2-7 TRBV7-9 few 12 ASSPRTESYEQY
TRBJ2-2 TRBV5-4 - 13 ASSLSGFHTGELF
TRBJ1-1 TRBV19 - 11 ASSMARATEAF
TRBJ1-6 TRBV27 once 12 ASSVRGHNSPLH
TRBJ2-1 TRBV12-5 - 14 ASGSNRAATYNEQF
TRBJ2-4 TRBV18 medium-sized 11 ASSPTVGDIQY
TRBJ1-5 TRBV2 few 11 ASSLDSNQPQH
TRBJ2-7 TRBV27 - 12 ASSLIAGVYEQY
TRBJ1-1 TRBV20-1 few 9 SARPDGGAF
TRBJ1-2 TRBV9 - 16 ASSGPRWATLYNYGYT
TRBJ2-1 TRBV4-3 - 13 ASSLLAGVEREQF
TRBJ2-5 TRBV2 - 10 ASSVQLMTQY
TRBJ2-1 TRBV7-2 few 15 ASSPTGWRGLNNEQF
TRBJ2-5 TRBV11-2 - 11 ASSLAPSGTQY
TRBJ2-5 TRBV7-2 - 11 ASSLGPQETQY
TRBJ1-1 TRBV18 - 12 ASSLETANTEAF
TRBJ1-2 TRBV28 - 9 ASSQGTGYT
TRBJ1-3 TRBV18 - 12 ASSPQGPGNTIY
TRBJ1-5 TRBV28 - 12 ASSPQGSEKPQH
TRBJ2-7 TRBV18 - 11 ASSPPATYEQY
TRBJ2-7 TRBV28 - 13 ASSEFRGGTYEQY
TRBJ1-2 TRBV18 - 15 ASSPGAPSSEAGGYT
TRBJ2-7 TRBV28 - 13 ASSPTGARDYEQY
TRBJ1-1 TRBV7-2 - 11 ASRIGQGNEAF
TRBJ1-6 TRBV6-1 - 12 ASNLDRDNSPLH
TRBJ2-5 TRBV19 - 12 ASRPWADQETQY
TRBJ2-2 TRBV7-8 - 12 ASSLRGRAGELF